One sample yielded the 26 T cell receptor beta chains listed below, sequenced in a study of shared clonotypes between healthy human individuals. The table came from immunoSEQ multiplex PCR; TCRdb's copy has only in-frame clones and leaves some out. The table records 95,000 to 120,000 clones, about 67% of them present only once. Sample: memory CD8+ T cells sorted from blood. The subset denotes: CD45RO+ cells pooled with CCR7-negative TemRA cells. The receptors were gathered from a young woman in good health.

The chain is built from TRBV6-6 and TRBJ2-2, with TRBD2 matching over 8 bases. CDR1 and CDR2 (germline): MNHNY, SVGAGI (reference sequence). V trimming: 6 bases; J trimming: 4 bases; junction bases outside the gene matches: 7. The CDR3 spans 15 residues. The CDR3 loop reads CASRFSGTGTGELFF. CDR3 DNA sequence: TGTGCCAGCAGATTTAGCGGGACGGGCACCGGGGAGCTGTTTTTT.

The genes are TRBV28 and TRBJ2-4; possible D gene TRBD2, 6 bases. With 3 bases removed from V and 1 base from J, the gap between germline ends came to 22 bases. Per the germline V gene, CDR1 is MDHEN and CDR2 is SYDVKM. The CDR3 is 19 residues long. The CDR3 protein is CASSFEREDPFMAKNIQYF. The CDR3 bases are TGTGCCAGCAGTTTCGAGAGGGAGGATCCGTTTATGGCCAAAAACATTCAGTACTTC.

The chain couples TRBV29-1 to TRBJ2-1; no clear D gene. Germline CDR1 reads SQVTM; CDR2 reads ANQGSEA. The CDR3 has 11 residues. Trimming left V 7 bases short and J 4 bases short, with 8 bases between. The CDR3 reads CSADWYNEQFF. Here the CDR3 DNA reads TGCAGCGCCGATTGGTACAATGAGCAGTTCTTC.

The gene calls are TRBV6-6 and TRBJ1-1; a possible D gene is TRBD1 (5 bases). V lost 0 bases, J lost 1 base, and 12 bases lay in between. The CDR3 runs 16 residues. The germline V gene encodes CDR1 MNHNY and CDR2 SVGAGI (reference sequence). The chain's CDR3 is CASSYSRGVTNTEAFF. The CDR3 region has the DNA TGTGCCAGCAGTTACTCGAGAGGGGTGACGAACACTGAAGCTTTCTTT.

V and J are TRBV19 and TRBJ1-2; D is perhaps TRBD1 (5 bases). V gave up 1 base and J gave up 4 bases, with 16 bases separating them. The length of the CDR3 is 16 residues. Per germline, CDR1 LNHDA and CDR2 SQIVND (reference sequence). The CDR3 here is CASSIVQPGQGYGYTF. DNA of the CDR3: TGTGCCAGTAGTATAGTACAGCCCGGGCAGGGCTATGGCTACACCTTC.

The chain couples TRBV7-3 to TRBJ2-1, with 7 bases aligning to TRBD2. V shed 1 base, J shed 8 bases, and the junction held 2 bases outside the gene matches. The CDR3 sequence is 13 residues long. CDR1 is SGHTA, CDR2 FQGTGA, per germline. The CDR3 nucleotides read TGTGCCAGCAGCTTAAGCGGGAGCGATGAGCAGTTCTTC. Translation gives CASSLSGSDEQFF.

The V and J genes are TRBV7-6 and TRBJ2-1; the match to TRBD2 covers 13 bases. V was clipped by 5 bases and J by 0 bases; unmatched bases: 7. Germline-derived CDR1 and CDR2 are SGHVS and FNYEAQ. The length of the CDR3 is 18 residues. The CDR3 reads CASSPGLAGEFSYNEQFF. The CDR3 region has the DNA TGTGCCAGCAGCCCAGGACTAGCGGGAGAATTCTCCTACAATGAGCAGTTCTTC.

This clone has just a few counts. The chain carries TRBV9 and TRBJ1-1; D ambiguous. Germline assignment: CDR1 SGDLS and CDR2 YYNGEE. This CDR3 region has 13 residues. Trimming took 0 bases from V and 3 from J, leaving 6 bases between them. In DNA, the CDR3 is TGTGCCAGCAGCGTAGGATGGGACACTGAAGCTTTCTTT. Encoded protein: CASSVGWDTEAFF.

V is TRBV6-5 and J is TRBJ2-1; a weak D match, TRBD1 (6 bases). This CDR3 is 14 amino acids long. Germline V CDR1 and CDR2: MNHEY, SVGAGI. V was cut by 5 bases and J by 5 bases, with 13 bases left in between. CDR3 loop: CASSPRQVDNEQFF. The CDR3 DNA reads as TGTGCCAGCAGTCCCCGACAGGTAGACAATGAGCAGTTCTTC.

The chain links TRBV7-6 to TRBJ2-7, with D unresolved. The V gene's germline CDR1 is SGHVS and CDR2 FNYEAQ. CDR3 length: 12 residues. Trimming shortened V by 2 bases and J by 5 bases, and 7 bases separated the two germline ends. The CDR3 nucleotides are TGTGCCAGCAGCTTATCAGTTAACGAGCAGTACTTC. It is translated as CASSLSVNEQYF.

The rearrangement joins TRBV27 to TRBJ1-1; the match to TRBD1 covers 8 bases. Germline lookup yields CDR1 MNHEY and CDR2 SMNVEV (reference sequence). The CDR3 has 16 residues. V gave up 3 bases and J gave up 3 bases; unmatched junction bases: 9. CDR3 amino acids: CASSFLQGAGDTEAFF. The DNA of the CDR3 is TGTGCCAGCAGTTTTCTCCAGGGGGCTGGGGACACTGAAGCTTTCTTT.

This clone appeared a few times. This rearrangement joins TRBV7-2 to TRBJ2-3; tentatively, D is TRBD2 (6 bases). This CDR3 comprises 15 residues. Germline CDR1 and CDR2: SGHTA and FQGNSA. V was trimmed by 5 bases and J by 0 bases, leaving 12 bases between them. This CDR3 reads CASSLDYTSTDTQYF. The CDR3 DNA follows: TGTGCCAGCAGCCTGGACTACACAAGCACAGATACGCAGTATTTT.

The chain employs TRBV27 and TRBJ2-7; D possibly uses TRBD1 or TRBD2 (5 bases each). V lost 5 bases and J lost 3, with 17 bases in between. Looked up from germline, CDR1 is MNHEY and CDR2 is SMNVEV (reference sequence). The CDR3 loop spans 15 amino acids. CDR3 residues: CASSITGTGNYEQYF. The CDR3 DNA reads TGTGCCAGCAGTATAACCGGGACGGGCAACTACGAGCAGTACTTC.

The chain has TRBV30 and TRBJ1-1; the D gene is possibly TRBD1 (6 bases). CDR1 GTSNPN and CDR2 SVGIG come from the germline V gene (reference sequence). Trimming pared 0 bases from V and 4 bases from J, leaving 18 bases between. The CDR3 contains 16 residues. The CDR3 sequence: CAWSVPLGQKGTEAFF. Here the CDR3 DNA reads TGTGCCTGGAGTGTCCCACTAGGACAGAAAGGCACTGAAGCTTTCTTT. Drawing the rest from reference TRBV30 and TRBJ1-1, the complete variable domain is SQTIHQWPATLVQPVGSPLSLECTVEGTSNPNLYWYRQAAGRGLQLLFYSVGIGQISSEVPQNLSASRPQDRQFILSSKKLLLSDSGFYLCAWSVPLGQKGTEAFFGQGTRLTVV.

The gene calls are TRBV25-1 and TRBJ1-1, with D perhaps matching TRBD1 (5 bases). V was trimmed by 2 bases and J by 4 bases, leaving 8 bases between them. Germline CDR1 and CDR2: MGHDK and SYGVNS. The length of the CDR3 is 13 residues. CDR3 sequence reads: CASSETGGTEAFF. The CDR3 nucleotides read TGTGCCAGCAGTGAAACGGGGGGCACTGAAGCTTTCTTT.

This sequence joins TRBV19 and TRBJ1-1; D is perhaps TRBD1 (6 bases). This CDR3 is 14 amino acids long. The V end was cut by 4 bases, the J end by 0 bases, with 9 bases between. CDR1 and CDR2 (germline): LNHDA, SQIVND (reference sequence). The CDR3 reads CASSTGQMNTEAFF. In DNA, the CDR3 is TGTGCCAGTAGTACCGGACAGATGAACACTGAAGCTTTCTTT.

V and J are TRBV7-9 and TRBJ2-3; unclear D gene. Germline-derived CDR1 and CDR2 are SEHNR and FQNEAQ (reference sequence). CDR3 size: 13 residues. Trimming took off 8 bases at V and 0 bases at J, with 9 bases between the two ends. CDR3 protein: CASEWQSTDTQYF. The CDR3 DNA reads TGTGCCAGCGAGTGGCAGAGCACAGATACGCAGTATTTT.

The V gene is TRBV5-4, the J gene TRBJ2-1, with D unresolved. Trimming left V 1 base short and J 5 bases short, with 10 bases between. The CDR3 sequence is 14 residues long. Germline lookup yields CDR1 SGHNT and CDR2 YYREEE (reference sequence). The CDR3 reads CASSLMLSDNEQFF. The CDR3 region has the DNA TGTGCCAGCAGCTTGATGCTCAGTGACAATGAGCAGTTCTTC.

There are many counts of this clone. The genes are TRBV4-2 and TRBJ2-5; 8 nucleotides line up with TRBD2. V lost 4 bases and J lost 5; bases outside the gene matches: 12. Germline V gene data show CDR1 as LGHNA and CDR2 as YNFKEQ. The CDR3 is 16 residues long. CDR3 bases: TGTGCCAGCAGCCGGCCACTAGCGGAGGGGGGGGAGACCCAGTACTTC. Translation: CASSRPLAEGGETQYF.

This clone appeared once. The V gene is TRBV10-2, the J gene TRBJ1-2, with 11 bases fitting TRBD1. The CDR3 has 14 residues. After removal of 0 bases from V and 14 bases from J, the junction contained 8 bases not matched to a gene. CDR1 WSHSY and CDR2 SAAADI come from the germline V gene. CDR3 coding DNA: TGCGCCAGCAGTGAGTCCGGACAGGGGGCAATGAGTACCTTC. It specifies CASSESGQGAMSTF.

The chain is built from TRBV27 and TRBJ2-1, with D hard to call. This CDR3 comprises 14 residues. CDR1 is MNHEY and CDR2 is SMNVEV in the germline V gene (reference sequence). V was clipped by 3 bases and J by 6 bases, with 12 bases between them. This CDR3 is CASSFFVYSNEQFF. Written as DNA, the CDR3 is TGTGCCAGCAGTTTTTTTGTCTACTCCAATGAGCAGTTCTTC.

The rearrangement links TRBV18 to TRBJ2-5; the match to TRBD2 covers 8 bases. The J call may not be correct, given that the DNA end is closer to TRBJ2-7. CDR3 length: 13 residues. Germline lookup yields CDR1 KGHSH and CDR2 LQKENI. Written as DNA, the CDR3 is TGTGCCAGCTCCGAGCGGGGGCCCTACGAGCAGTACTTC. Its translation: CASSERGPYEQYF.

In DNA, the CDR3 is TGTGCCAGCAGCTCCCGGACAGTAAGGGGCACAGATACGCAGTATTTT. The encoded protein is CASSSRTVRGTDTQYF. V and J are TRBV7-6 and TRBJ2-3; D is perhaps TRBD1 (6 bases). This CDR3 is built from 16 residues. The germline V gene has CDR1 SGHVS and CDR2 FNYEAQ. Trimming stripped 4 bases from V and 1 base from J, with 15 bases between.

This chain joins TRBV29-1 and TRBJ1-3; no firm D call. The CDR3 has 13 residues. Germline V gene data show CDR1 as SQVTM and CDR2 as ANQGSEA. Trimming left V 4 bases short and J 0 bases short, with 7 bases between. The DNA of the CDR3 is TGCAGCGTTGTGGCAGACTCTGGAAACACCATATATTTT. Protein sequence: CSVVADSGNTIYF.

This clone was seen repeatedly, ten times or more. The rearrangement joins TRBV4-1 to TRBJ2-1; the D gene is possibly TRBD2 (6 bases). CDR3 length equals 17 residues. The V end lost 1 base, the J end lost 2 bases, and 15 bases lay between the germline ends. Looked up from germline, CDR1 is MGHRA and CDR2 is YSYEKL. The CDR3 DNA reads TGCGCCAGCAGCCAAGCGGGAGACGCGATCCCCTACAATGAGCAGTTCTTC. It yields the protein CASSQAGDAIPYNEQFF.

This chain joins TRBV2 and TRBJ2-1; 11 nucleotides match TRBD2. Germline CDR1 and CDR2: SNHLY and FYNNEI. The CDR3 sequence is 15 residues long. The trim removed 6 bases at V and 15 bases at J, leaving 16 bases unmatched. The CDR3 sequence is CASRGPTSGSDLRFF. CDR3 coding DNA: TGTGCCAGCAGGGGGCCTACTAGCGGGAGTGATTTACGGTTCTTC. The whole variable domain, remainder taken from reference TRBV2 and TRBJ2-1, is EPEVTQTPSHQVTQMGQEVILRCVPISNHLYFYWYRQILGQKVEFLVSFYNNEISEKSEIFDDQFSVERPDGSNFTLKIRSTKLEDSAMYFCASRGPTSGSDLRFFGPGTRLTVL.